One sample yielded the 20 T cell receptor beta chains listed below, sequenced in a study of cytomegalovirus exposure and HLA in healthy donors. PCR amplification relied on 60 Vbeta primers (plus 13 Jbeta primers). TCRdb's table, derived via immunoSEQ multiplex PCR, lists solely in-frame clones and lacks some. The sample yields under 45,000 clones, about 80% seen once. The source material was PBMCs. All receptors come from a man aged 25-45 years in good health and CMV-seronegative.

The chain couples TRBV12-1 to TRBJ2-4; TRBD2, the table's D call, lacks a check against the DNA. TRBV12-1 is a pseudogene locus. The CDR3 has 18 amino acids. The CDR3 region is CASSFWWTSGRAVNIQYF. Written as DNA, the CDR3 is TGTGCCAGCAGCTTTTGGTGGACTAGCGGGAGGGCCGTAAACATTCAGTACTTC.

V gene TRBV5-5 combines with J gene TRBJ2-6; unclear D gene. The CDR3 consists of 16 residues. CDR1 is SGHKS and CDR2 is YYEKEE in the germline V gene (reference sequence). Trimming pared 0 bases from V and 0 bases from J, leaving 7 bases between. CDR3 nucleotides: TGTGCCAGCAGCTTGGACAGATACTCTGGGGCCAACGTCCTGACTTTC. Translated, it gives CASSLDRYSGANVLTF.

The chain employs TRBV18 and TRBJ2-5; TRBD1 might be the D (7 bases). The germline V gene encodes CDR1 KGHSH and CDR2 LQKENI. The CDR3 consists of 13 residues. Trimming stripped 3 bases from V and 5 bases from J, with 10 bases between. The CDR3 bases are TGTGCCAGCTCACCCAGGGGGGAGGAGACCCAGTACTTC. This gives the protein CASSPRGEETQYF.

A few counts support this clone. The chain carries TRBV5-4 and TRBJ2-3; 11 bases are shared with TRBD2. The germline V gene has CDR1 SGHNT and CDR2 YYREEE (reference sequence). This CDR3 has 16 amino acids. The V segment lost 0 bases and the J segment 6 bases; nucleotides outside the gene matches: 6. CDR3 coding DNA: TGTGCCAGCAGCTTGGGACTAGCGGGATGGGATGATACGCAGTATTTT. This encodes CASSLGLAGWDDTQYF.

This clone was counted a single time. The V and J genes are TRBV5-1 and TRBJ1-4; 10 nucleotides agree with TRBD1. The junction had 4 bases not matched to a gene; V was cut back by 1 base and J by 7 bases. In germline, CDR1 is SGHRS, CDR2 YFSETQ. The CDR3 length is 15 residues. CDR3 DNA: TGCGCCAGCAGCTTGCAGGGACAGGGGAGTGAAAAACTGTTTTTT. Translating gives CASSLQGQGSEKLFF.

This chain links TRBV11-2 with TRBJ1-4; TRBD1 matches at 11 bases. CDR3 length: 16 residues. V lost 5 bases to trimming and J lost 7 bases; unmatched junction nucleotides: 9. The germline gives CDR1 SGHAT, CDR2 FQNNGV. The DNA for the CDR3 is TGTGCCAGCAGCCCCCTTGGCGGGACAGGGGGTGAAAAACTGTTTTTT. Amino acids: CASSPLGGTGGEKLFF.

The chain employs TRBV7-8 and TRBJ2-1; unclear D gene. The ends were cut back, 1 base at V and 8 bases at J, with 6 bases in the middle. Per germline, CDR1 SGHVS and CDR2 FQNEAQ. CDR3 size: 12 residues. The CDR3 reads CASSLGADEQFF. The DNA for the CDR3 is TGTGCCAGCAGCTTAGGGGCTGATGAGCAGTTCTTC.

The V and J genes are TRBV4-2 and TRBJ2-5; 15 positions match TRBD2. In germline, CDR1 is LGHNA, CDR2 YNFKEQ. V was pared by 4 bases and J by 5 bases, with 5 bases of the junction left unmatched. This CDR3 has 16 residues. CDR3 sequence reads: CASSPGLAGGRETQYF. The CDR3 DNA is TGTGCCAGCAGCCCCGGACTAGCGGGAGGGCGGGAGACCCAGTACTTC.

The CDR3 nucleotides are TGTGCCAGCAGTGAGATGGCAGGCTCTGGGGCCAACGTCCTGACTTTC. It is translated as CASSEMAGSGANVLTF. This chain connects TRBV6-4 to TRBJ2-6; D unresolved. The CDR3 totals 16 residues. Germline lookup yields CDR1 MRHNA and CDR2 SNTAGT. V gave up 3 bases and J gave up 0 bases, with 9 bases separating them.

The rearrangement uses TRBV7-3 and TRBJ2-3, with D possibly matching TRBD2 (7 bases). Germline V gene data show CDR1 as SGHTA and CDR2 as FQGTGA. Trimming stripped 3 bases from V and 6 bases from J, with 10 bases between. This CDR3 comprises 13 residues. The CDR3 bases are TGTGCCAGCAGCTTCGGGGGGCCCGATACGCAGTATTTT. It encodes CASSFGGPDTQYF.

Only one count was recorded for this clone. The gene calls are TRBV19 and TRBJ2-1; 9 bases are shared with TRBD2. V was clipped by 3 bases and J by 0 bases; unmatched bases: 9. The length of the CDR3 is 18 residues. CDR1 LNHDA and CDR2 SQIVND come from the germline V gene (reference sequence). The CDR3 nucleotides are TGTGCCAGTAGTATCGAAGGGACTAGCAAGAGCTCCTACAATGAGCAGTTCTTC. It encodes CASSIEGTSKSSYNEQFF.

The V call is TRBV7-6, the J call TRBJ2-2, with a possible D match to TRBD2 (5 bases). The germline V gene has CDR1 SGHVS and CDR2 FNYEAQ. Trimming took 1 base from V and 8 from J, leaving 14 bases between them. CDR3 length equals 15 residues. The CDR3 protein is CASSLEIVRAGELFF. CDR3 coding DNA: TGTGCCAGCAGCTTAGAGATAGTGAGGGCGGGGGAGCTGTTTTTT.

The rearrangement links TRBV7-6 to TRBJ1-5, with D possibly being TRBD1 (5 bases). The V gene lost 2 bases and the J gene lost 6 bases, with 14 bases spanning the gap. Germline CDR1 SGHVS, CDR2 FNYEAQ. The CDR3 consists of 15 residues. The CDR3 loop is CASSLFTGSGQPQHF. CDR3 nucleotide sequence: TGTGCCAGCAGCTTATTTACAGGCTCCGGTCAGCCCCAGCATTTT.

This clone turned up a few times. This chain joins TRBV5-1 and TRBJ1-5, with 10 bases lining up with TRBD1. With 4 bases clipped from V and 5 bases from J, the junction kept 6 bases outside the gene matches. Germline loops: CDR1 SGHRS, CDR2 YFSETQ. The CDR3 is 15 residues long. CDR3 in DNA: TGCGCCAGCAGCCGAGCCGGGACAGGGGATCAGCCCCAGCATTTT. This codes for CASSRAGTGDQPQHF.

The CDR3: CASSPRTSGSLGETQYF. The CDR3 nucleotides are TGTGCCAGCAGTCCGCGGACTAGCGGGAGTCTTGGCGAGACCCAGTACTTC. The chain joins TRBV25-1 to TRBJ2-5, with 13 bases lining up with TRBD2. The CDR3 is made up of 17 amino acids. V shed 5 bases and J 5 bases; nucleotides not matched to a gene: 11. The germline V gene encodes CDR1 MGHDK and CDR2 SYGVNS. Looking up the rest from reference TRBV25-1 and TRBJ2-5 gives the full variable domain: EADIYQTPRYLVIGTGKKITLECSQTMGHDKMYWYQQDPGMELHLIHYSYGVNSTEKGDLSSESTVSRIRTEHFPLTLESARPSHTSQYLCASSPRTSGSLGETQYFGPGTRLLVL.

The rearrangement joins TRBV7-2 to TRBJ2-7; TRBD2 matches 9 bases. V shed 8 bases, J shed 4 bases, and the junction held 9 bases outside the gene matches. This CDR3 contains 14 residues. The germline CDR1 and CDR2 sequences are SGHTA and FQGNSA. The CDR3 region is CASCRGLALYEQYF. In DNA, the CDR3 is TGTGCCAGCTGTCGTGGACTAGCGCTGTACGAGCAGTACTTC.

The chain links TRBV21-1 to TRBJ1-2. TRBV21-1 is labeled a pseudogene. The CDR3 has 11 amino acids. The CDR3 loop is CASSSARGYTF. CDR3 coding DNA: TGTGCCAGCAGCTCCGCGAGGGGCTACACCTTC.

The chain is built from TRBV28 and TRBJ2-1; 10 bases are shared with TRBD2. The germline V gene encodes CDR1 MDHEN and CDR2 SYDVKM. J gave up 12 bases and V 3 bases, and 11 bases lay outside the gene matches. This CDR3 is built from 15 residues. The CDR3 bases are TGTGCCAGCAGTTTCCAAGGACTAGCGGCCTCCCCGCAGTTCTTC. This encodes CASSFQGLAASPQFF.

V is TRBV14 and J is TRBJ2-2; 11 bases are shared with TRBD2. Germline-derived CDR1 and CDR2 are SGHDN and FVKESK. This CDR3 is 17 amino acids long. Trimming at V came to 0 bases and at J to 6 bases, leaving 6 bases not matched to a gene. The CDR3: CASSQDVAGGTAGELFF. In DNA form, the CDR3 reads TGTGCCAGCAGCCAAGACGTAGCGGGAGGGACAGCCGGGGAGCTGTTTTTT. Supplemented by reference TRBV14 and TRBJ2-2, the full variable domain reads EAGVTQFPSHSVIEKGQTVTLRCDPISGHDNLYWYRRVMGKEIKFLLHFVKESKQDESGMPNNRFLAERTGGTYSTLKVQPAELEDSGVYFCASSQDVAGGTAGELFFGEGSRLTVL.

The chain combines TRBV7-2 with TRBJ2-2; 13 positions agree with TRBD2. The length of the CDR3 is 17 residues. V was pared by 5 bases and J by 5 bases, with 8 bases of the junction left unmatched. Germline CDR1 reads SGHTA; CDR2 reads FQGNSA. CDR3 nucleotides: TGTGCCAGCAGCGCAACTAGCGGGAGGGGCCCAACCGGGGAGCTGTTTTTT. Its translation is CASSATSGRGPTGELFF.